This is a list of T cell receptor beta chains from one sample in a study of cytomegalovirus exposure and HLA in healthy donors. This table comes from immunoSEQ multiplex PCR, and its TCRdb copy is limited to in-frame clones, with some not included. Of approximately 120,000 clones in the sample, approximately 94% are singletons; the top ten hold approximately 1.2%. Specimen: PBMCs. All receptors derive from a woman younger than 35 in good health and CMV-seronegative. Each CDR3 is given with its conserved first and last residue. A D gene is named only where the DNA matches it firmly. Rows may omit the clone size; those that give it use once, few, many or a size class.

d_call,clone_size,j_call,v_call,cdr3_aa,cdr3_nt
NA,NA,TRBJ1-1,TRBV21-1,CASSKGTPMNTEAFF,TGTGCCAGCAGCAAAGGGACACCTATGAACACTGAAGCTTTCTTT
TRBD2,NA,TRBJ2-1,TRBV29-1,CSYRFTSGDNEQFF,TGCAGCTATAGGTTCACTAGCGGGGACAATGAGCAGTTCTTC
TRBD1,few,TRBJ2-1,TRBV5-5,CASSVYTGTGFLRRPNEQFF,TGTGCCAGCAGCGTATACACCGGGACAGGGTTCCTTCGCCGACCTAATGAGCAGTTCTTC
TRBD1,once,TRBJ2-7,TRBV10-3,CAISYTGERSYEQYF,TGTGCCATCAGCTACACAGGGGAACGCTCCTACGAGCAGTACTTC
NA,NA,TRBJ2-7,TRBV4-1,CASSADAGQIGYEQYF,TGCGCCAGCAGCGCGGACGCGGGACAGATCGGATACGAGCAGTACTTC
TRBD1,NA,TRBJ2-7,TRBV11-2,CASSPDRGPYEQYF,TGTGCCAGCAGCCCAGACAGGGGTCCCTACGAGCAGTACTTC
TRBD1,NA,TRBJ1-6,TRBV7-3,CASSLQGAVESPLHF,TGTGCCAGCAGCTTACAGGGGGCGGTGGAGTCACCCCTCCACTTT
TRBD1,NA,TRBJ1-5,TRBV19,CASSILGQGDQPQHF,TGTGCCAGTAGTATATTAGGACAGGGCGATCAGCCCCAGCATTTT
NA,NA,TRBJ1-2,TRBV4-2,CASSQDRRAGYTF,TGTGCCAGCAGCCAAGATCGGCGGGCTGGCTACACCTTC
NA,once,TRBJ2-2,TRBV5-4,CASSLNRGSGGELFF,TGTGCCAGCAGCTTGAACCGGGGGAGCGGCGGGGAGCTGTTTTTT
TRBD2,NA,TRBJ2-3,TRBV16,CASSQDGGDAVTDTQYF,TGTGCCAGCAGCCAGGACGGGGGGGATGCGGTCACAGATACGCAGTATTTT
TRBD1,NA,TRBJ2-7,TRBV28,CASSPTPGQLSYEQYF,TGTGCCAGCAGCCCGACACCGGGACAGCTCTCCTACGAGCAGTACTTC
NA,NA,TRBJ1-1,TRBV12-2,CASRSSGGGTEAFF,TGTGCAAGTCGCTCCTCGGGGGGGGGCACTGAAGCTTTCTTT
NA,NA,TRBJ2-7,TRBV6-5,CASSYYGGPDYEQYF,TGTGCCAGCAGTTACTACGGGGGACCCGACTACGAGCAGTACTTC
TRBD1,once,TRBJ2-2,TRBV2,CASSDGTGGVSPSTGELFF,TGTGCCAGCAGTGATGGAACAGGGGGCGTTAGTCCATCCACCGGGGAGCTGTTTTTT
TRBD1,NA,TRBJ2-7,TRBV19,CASSIVGQGPYEQYF,TGTGCCAGTAGTATAGTAGGACAGGGACCGTACGAGCAGTACTTC
TRBD1,once,TRBJ1-1,TRBV5-8,CASSLGGTGATEAFF,TGTGCCAGCAGCTTGGGGGGGACAGGGGCCACTGAAGCTTTCTTT
TRBD1,NA,TRBJ1-1,TRBV5-1,CASSRYQQGSSWTEAFF,TGCGCCAGCAGCCGCTACCAACAGGGGTCATCTTGGACTGAAGCTTTCTTT
TRBD2,NA,TRBJ2-3,TRBV25-1,CASSKGLAGGRDTQYF,TGTGCCAGCAGTAAAGGACTAGCGGGAGGGAGGGATACGCAGTATTTT
TRBD2,NA,TRBJ2-7,TRBV19,CASSSGLAGLYEQYF,TGTGCCAGTAGTAGTGGACTAGCGGGACTCTACGAGCAGTACTTC
TRBD1,NA,TRBJ1-1,TRBV7-9,CASSTDRAYSEAFF,TGTGCCAGCAGCACAGACAGGGCTTACTCTGAAGCTTTCTTT
NA,NA,TRBJ1-4,TRBV29-1,CSVEELGGELFF,TGCAGCGTTGAAGAACTTGGGGGGGAACTGTTTTTT
TRBD2,NA,TRBJ2-3,TRBV7-9,CASSLRGLAVTDTQYF,TGTGCCAGCAGCTTACGAGGACTAGCGGTCACAGATACGCAGTATTTT
NA,NA,TRBJ2-3,TRBV5-1,CASSTVATDTQYF,TGCGCCAGCAGCACGGTAGCCACAGATACGCAGTATTTT
NA,NA,TRBJ1-5,TRBV27,CASRGVWNQPQHF,TGTGCCAGCAGGGGAGTGTGGAATCAGCCCCAGCATTTT
TRBD1,NA,TRBJ2-7,TRBV6-5,CASSRRTGSSYEQYF,TGTGCCAGCAGTCGAAGGACAGGGAGCTCCTACGAGCAGTACTTC
NA,NA,TRBJ1-3,TRBV11-2,CASSLGQRHSGNTIYF,TGTGCCAGCAGCTTGGGACAAAGACACTCTGGAAACACCATATATTTT
TRBD1,NA,TRBJ2-7,TRBV4-2,CASSQTGTVSSYEQYF,TGTGCCAGCAGCCAGACCGGGACAGTCAGCTCCTACGAGCAGTACTTC
NA,NA,TRBJ2-7,TRBV30,CAWSVGSVLSYEQYF,TGTGCCTGGAGTGTAGGTAGCGTTCTCTCCTACGAGCAGTACTTC
NA,NA,TRBJ1-3,TRBV19,CASSIDSSSGNTIYF,TGTGCCAGTAGTATAGATTCCAGCTCTGGAAACACCATATATTTT
NA,NA,TRBJ1-1,TRBV29-1,CSVVARVNTEAFF,TGCAGCGTTGTGGCCAGGGTGAACACTGAAGCTTTCTTT
TRBD2,NA,TRBJ2-7,TRBV15,CATSRGGASGSGEQYF,TGTGCCACCAGCAGAGGGGGAGCTAGCGGGAGTGGGGAGCAGTACTTC
TRBD1,NA,TRBJ2-5,TRBV6-1,CASSEWGQGKETQYF,TGTGCCAGCAGTGAGTGGGGACAGGGGAAAGAGACCCAGTACTTC
NA,NA,TRBJ1-5,TRBV2,CASSELRQGNQPQHF,TGTGCCAGCAGTGAATTGCGGCAGGGAAATCAGCCCCAGCATTTT
TRBD1,NA,TRBJ2-5,TRBV27,CASRGHRGKLQETQYF,TGTGCCAGCAGGGGCCACAGGGGGAAACTTCAAGAGACCCAGTACTTC
NA,NA,TRBJ2-1,TRBV7-2,CASSLVLSGNKQFF,TGTGCCAGCAGCTTAGTTCTCTCCGGGAACAAGCAGTTCTTC
NA,NA,TRBJ2-5,TRBV7-7,CASSSRPRETQYF,TGTGCCAGCAGTAGCCGTCCTAGAGAGACCCAGTACTTC